Sequencing of this TCR beta chain was carried out in a study of blood T cell repertoires in COVID-19. Study as a whole: The samples span acute and convalescent COVID-19 from the United States, Italy and Spain.

Methods used by the authors: By means of reference gene primer amplification, nucleated cell counts were estimated. TCRdb keeps only in-frame clones here, not all; method: immunoSEQ multiplex PCR. V and J calls and clone size follow that table, whereas D and trimming were derived from the DNA. The sample shows over 90,000 clones, roughly 89% of them seen only once. Trimming stripped 3 bases from V and 3 bases from J, with 11 bases between. The CDR3 contains 14 residues. Germline CDR1 is ENHRY and CDR2 is SYGVKD. The sample comprised peripheral blood. This TCR came from a woman older than 75 in a cohort sampled during active COVID-19. The chain employs TRBV10-3 and TRBJ1-1; the D gene is possibly TRBD1 (6 bases). CDR3 nucleotides: TGTGCCATCAGTGATGGGGGGGCTGACACTGAAGCTTTCTTT. The encoded protein is CAISDGGADTEAFF.